The 20 T cell receptor beta chains listed next were all sequenced from one sample in a study of cytomegalovirus exposure and HLA in healthy donors. TCRdb's table, derived via immunoSEQ multiplex PCR, lists solely in-frame clones and lacks some. In the table there are around 150,000 clones, around nine tenths of which are singletons. Input material: PBMCs. These receptors came from a woman between 18 and 30 years old in good health and CMV-seropositive.

The rearrangement links TRBV2 to TRBJ2-1; D is perhaps TRBD1 (6 bases). The length of the CDR3 is 16 residues. Germline V gives CDR1 SNHLY, CDR2 FYNNEI. Trimming cost V 5 bases and J 0 bases, with 14 bases left between them. CDR3 in amino acids: CASSTLGAGSYNEQFF. CDR3 DNA sequence: TGTGCCAGCAGTACCCTGGGGGCAGGCTCCTACAATGAGCAGTTCTTC.

This chain links TRBV11-2 with TRBJ1-4; D not certain. Trimming took off 2 bases at V and 6 bases at J, with 13 bases between the two ends. This CDR3 has 15 amino acids. Germline CDR1 reads SGHAT; CDR2 reads FQNNGV. CDR3 residues: CASSLRGTDYEKLFF. The CDR3 nucleotides are TGTGCCAGCAGCTTACGTGGCACCGACTATGAAAAACTGTTTTTT.

This clone was counted once. V and J are TRBV11-2 and TRBJ2-3, with TRBD2 as a possible D gene (6 bases). This CDR3 is 15 amino acids long. Germline V gene data show CDR1 as SGHAT and CDR2 as FQNNGV. The ends were cut back, 0 bases at V and 6 bases at J, with 13 bases in the middle. The DNA for the CDR3 is TGTGCCAGCAGCTTAGATATCCCGGGAGCGGATACGCAGTATTTT. This codes for CASSLDIPGADTQYF.

The V call is TRBV7-2, the J call TRBJ2-6, with D possibly TRBD1 on 5 matching bases. Germline assignment: CDR1 SGHTA and CDR2 FQGNSA. The CDR3 contains 16 residues. V shed 1 base and J shed 0 bases, with 7 bases lying between them. CDR3 bases: TGTGCCAGCAGCTTAGGGGGCGGCTCTGGGGCCAACGTCCTGACTTTC. This encodes CASSLGGGSGANVLTF.

This clone was picked up a small number of times. The genes are TRBV6-1 and TRBJ1-5, with TRBD1 matching over 9 bases. Germline CDR1 reads MNHNS; CDR2 reads SASEGT. This CDR3 has 15 amino acids. The trim removed 4 bases at V and 7 bases at J, leaving 8 bases unmatched. In DNA, the CDR3 is TGTGCCAGCAGTGTTGGGACAGGGAGGGGACAGCCCCAGCATTTT. Amino acid sequence: CASSVGTGRGQPQHF.

The genes are TRBV30 and TRBJ2-7; D possibly corresponds to TRBD1 (6 bases). Trimming took 5 bases from V and 5 from J, leaving 13 bases between them. The CDR3 is 12 amino acids. Germline-derived CDR1 and CDR2 are GTSNPN and SVGIG (reference sequence). The CDR3 DNA sequence: TGTGCCTGGCAGGGGAGTACCCACGAGCAGTACTTC. Translation gives CAWQGSTHEQYF.

A word on this clone: This sample includes further DNA sequences coding for the same CDR3. This sequence joins TRBV19 and TRBJ2-7; TRBD2 aligns across 8 bases. J lost 4 bases, V lost 3 bases, and 5 bases had no gene match. Germline V gene lookup returns CDR1 LNHDA and CDR2 SQIVND (reference sequence). This CDR3 region has 14 residues. Written as DNA, the CDR3 is TGTGCCAGTAGTATCGCAGCGGGAGCTTACGAGCAGTACTTC. Amino acid sequence: CASSIAAGAYEQYF.

V is TRBV7-8 and J is TRBJ2-1; 12 bases fit TRBD2. Germline V CDR1 and CDR2: SGHVS, FQNEAQ. V lost 5 bases to trimming and J lost 8 bases; unmatched junction nucleotides: 13. This CDR3 is 17 amino acids long. Here the CDR3 reads CASSPISTSGRADEQFF. For the CDR3, the DNA is TGTGCCAGCAGCCCAATATCGACTAGCGGGAGAGCGGATGAGCAGTTCTTC.

The table lists this clone with a few counts. The CDR3 loop is CASTLGGTKAFF. The CDR3 coding sequence is TGTGCCAGCACCCTGGGGGGAACCAAAGCTTTCTTT. This chain joins TRBV28 and TRBJ1-1; maybe TRBD1 (5 bases). Trimming pared 7 bases from V and 9 bases from J, leaving 15 bases between. This CDR3 contains 12 residues. CDR1 and CDR2 from the germline V gene are MDHEN and SYDVKM. The full variable domain, in which reference TRBV28 and TRBJ1-1 provide the parts outside the CDR3, is DVKVTQSSRYLVKRTGEKVFLECVQDMDHENMFWYRQDPGLGLRLIYFSYDVKMKEKGDIPEGYSVSREKKERFSLILESASTNQTSMYLCASTLGGTKAFFGQGTRLTVV.

This clone was counted a single time. This rearrangement joins TRBV7-2 to TRBJ1-4; 8 bases are shared with TRBD1. Trimming cost V 4 bases and J 12 bases; bases outside gene matches: 10. This CDR3 has 14 amino acids. Germline V gene sequence: CDR1 SGHTA, CDR2 FQGNSA. Here the CDR3 DNA reads TGTGCCAGCAGCTCATCCGGGACAGGTTCGGAACTGTTTTTT. Translation gives CASSSSGTGSELFF. Complete variable domain (other parts from reference TRBV7-2 and TRBJ1-4): GAGVSQSPSNKVTEKGKDVELRCDPISGHTALYWYRQSLGQGLEFLIYFQGNSAPDKSGLPSDRFSAERTGGSVSTLTIQRTQQEDSAVYLCASSSSGTGSELFFGSGTQLSVL.

The chain has TRBV27 and TRBJ1-1; a weak D match, TRBD1 (6 bases). V was cut by 0 bases and J by 1 base, with 6 bases left in between. From germline, CDR1 is MNHEY and CDR2 SMNVEV (reference sequence). This CDR3 is 14 amino acids long. The CDR3 sequence is CASSLSTGNTEAFF. CDR3 coding DNA: TGTGCCAGCAGTTTATCGACAGGGAACACTGAAGCTTTCTTT.

The V and J genes are TRBV10-2 and TRBJ2-3, with 7 bases that match TRBD2. CDR3 size: 18 residues. Germline V CDR1 and CDR2: WSHSY, SAAADI. The J segment lost 0 bases and the V segment lost 0 bases, leaving 9 bases of the junction unmatched. CDR3 DNA sequence: TGCGCCAGCAGTGAGTCCCTGGCGGGAGAACCTAGCACAGATACGCAGTATTTT. Protein sequence: CASSESLAGEPSTDTQYF.

J is TRBJ2-4 and V is TRBV5-1, with 8 bases fitting TRBD2. The germline V gene encodes CDR1 SGHRS and CDR2 YFSETQ. After removal of 0 bases from V and 0 bases from J, the junction contained 2 bases not matched to a gene. The CDR3 length is 16 residues. The CDR3 nucleotides read TGCGCCAGCAGCTTGGTAGCGGGAATAGCCAAAAACATTCAGTACTTC. It translates to CASSLVAGIAKNIQYF.

The table lists this clone with a count of one. The V call is TRBV19, the J call TRBJ2-7; TRBD2 matches 8 bases. The germline V gene encodes CDR1 LNHDA and CDR2 SQIVND (reference sequence). The CDR3 has 14 amino acids. V shed 1 base, J shed 6 bases, and the junction held 5 bases outside the gene matches. For the CDR3, the DNA is TGTGCCAGTAGTATAGGCCGGGAGGGCTTCGAGCAGTACTTC. It is translated as CASSIGREGFEQYF. The full variable domain, in which reference TRBV19 and TRBJ2-7 provide the parts outside the CDR3, is DGGITQSPKYLFRKEGQNVTLSCEQNLNHDAMYWYRQDPGQGLRLIYYSQIVNDFQKGDIAEGYSVSREKKESFPLTVTSAQKNPTAFYLCASSIGREGFEQYFGPGTRLTVT.

This clone is a singleton in its sample. The genes are TRBV7-8 and TRBJ2-1, with 8 bases lining up with TRBD2. Trimming cost V 1 base and J 7 bases; bases outside gene matches: 6. The CDR3 totals 15 residues. Germline V lookup: CDR1 SGHVS, CDR2 FQNEAQ. The DNA of the CDR3 is TGTGCCAGCAGCTTAGAGAGGACTAGCCCAAATGAGCAGTTCTTC. This sequence encodes CASSLERTSPNEQFF.

The chain combines TRBV6-5 with TRBJ2-3; possible D gene TRBD2, 5 bases. The germline gives CDR1 MNHEY, CDR2 SVGAGI. V lost 4 bases and J 4 bases, leaving 9 bases between the germline ends. The CDR3 is 13 amino acids. The CDR3 DNA reads as TGTGCCAGCAGTTCCGGGGTCTCAGATACGCAGTATTTT. Amino acid sequence: CASSSGVSDTQYF.

V gene TRBV9 combines with J gene TRBJ2-1, with D possibly TRBD1 on 6 matching bases. Germline loops: CDR1 SGDLS, CDR2 YYNGEE. V was trimmed by 0 bases and J by 9 bases, leaving 16 bases between them. This CDR3 spans 15 amino acids. CDR3 coding DNA: TGTGCCAGCAGCGTAGAGGGGGTAAACGTGGGTGAGCAGTTCTTC. It encodes CASSVEGVNVGEQFF.

The chain recombines TRBV7-8 with TRBJ1-1; D uncertain. Germline loops: CDR1 SGHVS, CDR2 FQNEAQ. The CDR3 has 13 amino acids. Trimming cost V 4 bases and J 6 bases, with 12 bases left between them. The chain's CDR3 is CASSYFEEAEAFF. CDR3 coding DNA: TGTGCCAGCAGCTACTTTGAGGAGGCTGAAGCTTTCTTT.

The genes are TRBV27 and TRBJ2-7, with D perhaps matching TRBD1 (6 bases). Trimming removed 0 bases from V and 4 bases from J, with 13 bases in between. The CDR3 consists of 15 residues. Germline V lookup: CDR1 MNHEY, CDR2 SMNVEV (reference sequence). CDR3 sequence reads: CASSLSGGFSYEQYF. As DNA, the CDR3 is TGTGCCAGCAGTTTATCAGGGGGTTTCAGTTACGAGCAGTACTTC.

This clone was found a few times. The gene calls are TRBV30 and TRBJ1-1; no definite D call. Deletions cut 1 base from V and 5 bases from J, with 8 bases between. There are 12 residues in the CDR3. Per germline, CDR1 GTSNPN and CDR2 SVGIG (reference sequence). Written as DNA, the CDR3 is TGTGCCTGGAGTGAGATGAGAACTGAAGCTTTCTTT. It codes for CAWSEMRTEAFF.